The 21 T cell receptor beta chains below come from one sample, sequenced in a study of T cells in Graves' hyperthyroidism and ophthalmopathy. RNA transcripts yielded amplified TCR beta CDR3 regions. HTBI primers drove first-round RT-PCR of the TCR CDR3. TCRdb processed the multiplex PCR reads anew with MiXCR; each CDR3 protein has one entry. The table records about 660,000 distinct CDR3 sequences, nearly 45% of them present only once. The sequencing sample was made of peripheral blood or thyroid tissue (not recorded which). The receptors were gathered from an adult man with Graves' disease, either hyperthyroidism or ophthalmopathy (not recorded which).

This clonotype was detected once. At one end, the junction sequence differs from germline, possibly due to a read error. CDR3 loop: CALTSSPETQDF. The CDR3 DNA reads as TGTGCACTCACTAGCTCCCCCGAGACCCAGGACTTC. V and J are TRBV11-2 and TRBJ2-5; TRBD2 is a possible D gene (6 bases). Looked up from germline, CDR1 is SGHAT and CDR2 is FQNNGV. The CDR3 has 12 amino acids.

The rearrangement links TRBV12-3 or TRBV12-4 to TRBJ1-6; D not certain. This CDR3 contains 14 residues. V was shortened by 1 base and J by 11 bases, with 12 bases between the two germline ends. The chain's CDR3 is CASSLGGTRAPLHF. In DNA, the CDR3 is TGTGCCAGCAGTTTAGGGGGAACGAGAGCACCCCTCCACTTT.

Here the CDR3 reads CASSGSDGLYGYTF. The CDR3 DNA reads TGTGCCAGCAGTGGATCGGACGGACTCTATGGCTACACCTTC. The chain joins TRBV12-3 or TRBV12-4 to TRBJ1-2; D ambiguous. V gave up 5 bases and J gave up 4 bases, with 14 bases separating them. CDR3 length: 14 residues.

The gene calls are TRBV7-8 and TRBJ2-5; 13 bases are shared with TRBD2. This CDR3 is built from 16 residues. J lost 3 bases, V lost 4 bases, and 5 bases had no gene match. Germline V gene sequence: CDR1 SGHVS, CDR2 FQNEAQ. CDR3 DNA sequence: TGTGCCAGCAGCTCTGGACTAGCGGGAGTAAAAGAGACCCAGTACTTC. It is translated as CASSSGLAGVKETQYF.

V is TRBV7-2 and J is TRBJ1-5; D is unresolved. Germline V gives CDR1 SGHTA, CDR2 FQGNSA. V lost 2 bases, J lost 0 bases, and 11 bases lay in between. The CDR3 sequence is 16 residues long. The CDR3 coding sequence is TGTGCCAGCAGCTTAAGTTCGAGGAGTAGCAATCAGCCCCAGCATTTT. This codes for CASSLSSRSSNQPQHF.

This chain uses TRBV4-1 with TRBJ1-1, with D maybe TRBD1 (6 bases). The CDR3 spans 16 residues. CDR1 and CDR2 from the germline V gene are MGHRA and YSYEKL. The V gene lost 1 base and the J gene lost 0 bases, with 12 bases spanning the gap. CDR3: CASSQGTGQLNTEAFF. DNA for the CDR3: TGCGCCAGCAGCCAAGGTACCGGACAGTTGAACACTGAAGCTTTCTTT.

The CDR3 loop reads CASSLAGMVDYEQYF. In DNA, the CDR3 is TGTGCCAGCAGTTTAGCAGGGATGGTGGACTACGAGCAGTACTTC. V is TRBV12-3 or TRBV12-4 and J is TRBJ2-7; D gene uncertain. Trimming removed 0 bases from V and 3 bases from J, with 12 bases in between. The CDR3 covers 15 residues.

This clonotype was counted a few times. This rearrangement joins TRBV29-1 to TRBJ1-1; the D is unclear. V shed 5 bases and J shed 1 base, with 11 bases lying between them. The CDR3 sequence is 13 residues long. CDR1 and CDR2 from the germline V gene are SQVTM and ANQGSEA. The CDR3 DNA sequence: TGCAGCGTTTTTGGGTGGGCGAACACTGAAGCTTTCTTT. It encodes CSVFGWANTEAFF. The variable domain in full, with the rest retrieved from reference TRBV29-1 and TRBJ1-1, is SAVISQKPSRDICQRGTSLTIQCQVDSQVTMMFWYRQQPGQSLTLIATANQGSEATYESGFVIDKFPISRPNLTFSTLTVSNMSPEDSSIYLCSVFGWANTEAFFGQGTRLTVV.

The J gene is TRBJ1-3, the V gene TRBV6-5; 8 bases match TRBD1. Germline values: CDR1 MNHEY, CDR2 SVGAGI. The CDR3 consists of 16 residues. Unmatched junction bases numbered 5, after V lost 2 bases and J lost 2 bases. The chain's CDR3 is CASSYTGRGPGNTIYF. Here the CDR3 DNA reads TGTGCCAGCAGTTACACGGGCAGGGGGCCTGGAAACACCATATATTTT.

This clonotype was seen a handful of times. This chain uses TRBV10-3 with TRBJ1-1; TRBD1 matches at 8 bases. Germline CDR1 and CDR2: ENHRY and SYGVKD. The CDR3 loop spans 14 amino acids. With 10 bases clipped from V and 5 bases from J, the junction kept 12 bases outside the gene matches. The CDR3 region is CARKSRGRGTEAFF. The CDR3 DNA reads as TGTGCCAGGAAGTCCAGGGGGCGGGGGACTGAAGCTTTCTTT.

For this clonotype: This may arise from a read error, as a much more abundant clone is one base away. V usage is TRBV24-1 and J usage is TRBJ2-5; a possible D gene is TRBD1 (5 bases). The CDR3 loop spans 15 amino acids. The germline gives CDR1 KGHDR, CDR2 SFDVKD. CDR3 loop: CATSGAEAGQDTQYF. In DNA form, the CDR3 reads TGTGCCACCAGTGGGGCCGAGGCTGGACAAGATACCCAGTACTTC.

This clonotype was observed many times. The chain combines TRBV7-2 with TRBJ1-2, with 10 nucleotides matching TRBD1. The CDR3 has 15 residues. V shed 6 bases, J shed 2 bases, and the junction held 6 bases outside the gene matches. CDR1 and CDR2 (germline): SGHTA, FQGNSA. CDR3 protein: CASSLGQGRNYGYTF. The DNA for the CDR3 is TGTGCCAGCAGTCTGGGACAGGGGCGGAACTATGGCTACACCTTC.

As DNA, the CDR3 is TGTGCCACCCAAGAGTTGGAGGGGGCTCGGGACTACACCTTC. It yields the protein CATQELEGARDYTF. The chain combines TRBV12-3 or TRBV12-4 with TRBJ1-2; 7 bases line up with TRBD1. The CDR3 contains 14 residues. J lost 10 bases, V lost 10 bases, and 18 bases had no gene match.

V usage is TRBV5-1 and J usage is TRBJ1-1, with D tentatively TRBD1 (6 bases). Trimming shortened V by 0 bases and J by 6 bases, and 15 bases separated the two germline ends. Germline values: CDR1 SGHRS, CDR2 YFSETQ. The CDR3 is 15 amino acids. Here the CDR3 reads CASSLGTRGSSEAFF. The CDR3 nucleotides are TGCGCCAGCAGCTTGGGGACCAGGGGAAGTTCTGAAGCTTTCTTT.

The genes are TRBV7-2 and TRBJ2-7, with D uncertain. V lost 2 bases and J lost 4, with 15 bases in between. This CDR3 spans 15 amino acids. Germline CDR1 reads SGHTA; CDR2 reads FQGNSA. The CDR3 sequence is CASSLRQTQTYEQYF. The CDR3 DNA reads TGTGCCAGCAGCTTAAGGCAGACCCAAACTTACGAGCAGTACTTC. The full variable domain, in which reference TRBV7-2 and TRBJ2-7 provide the parts outside the CDR3, is GAGVSQSPSNKVTEKGKDVELRCDPISGHTALYWYRQSLGQGLEFLIYFQGNSAPDKSGLPSDRFSAERTGGSVSTLTIQRTQQEDSAVYLCASSLRQTQTYEQYFGPGTRLTVT.

The chain couples TRBV29-1 to TRBJ1-1, with 7 bases fitting TRBD1. J was trimmed by 0 bases and V by 8 bases; bases with no gene match: 6. Germline loops: CDR1 SQVTM, CDR2 ANQGSEA. The CDR3 extends over 13 amino acids. CDR3 residues: CSSPDRVNTEAFF. The CDR3 region has the DNA TGCAGCTCACCAGACAGGGTGAACACTGAAGCTTTCTTT.

The chain employs TRBV2 and TRBJ1-2, with 9 bases aligning to TRBD1. V shed 6 bases and J 3 bases; nucleotides not matched to a gene: 14. The CDR3 extends over 17 amino acids. The V gene's germline CDR1 is SNHLY and CDR2 FYNNEI. Written as DNA, the CDR3 is TGTGCCAGCAGCGTCCCGGGACAGGGAAAGATGGACTATGGCTACACCTTC. Translating it yields CASSVPGQGKMDYGYTF.

J is TRBJ1-2 and V is TRBV2; weak D call: TRBD1 (6 bases). CDR1 SNHLY and CDR2 FYNNEI come from the germline V gene. Trimming stripped 6 bases from V and 0 bases from J, with 11 bases between. The CDR3 runs 14 residues. CDR3 in DNA: TGTGCCAGCAGGGGGGCGGGGGCTAACTATGGCTACACCTTC. The encoded protein is CASRGAGANYGYTF.

The chain has TRBV7-2 and TRBJ2-5; D gene uncertain. Deletions cut 5 bases from V and 4 bases from J, with 11 bases between. The germline V gene has CDR1 SGHTA and CDR2 FQGNSA. This CDR3 has 13 amino acids. The CDR3 loop is CASSQNGLETQYF. DNA of the CDR3: TGTGCCAGCAGCCAAAATGGGTTAGAGACCCAGTACTTC.

The J gene is TRBJ1-1, the V gene TRBV20-1; tentative D call: TRBD1 (5 bases). V was cut by 3 bases and J by 1 base, with 9 bases left in between. This CDR3 is built from 13 residues. CDR1 is DFQATT, CDR2 SNEGSKA, per germline (reference sequence). Here the CDR3 DNA reads TGCAGTGCTAGTGATCAGGGGAACACTGAAGCTTTCTTT. Amino acids: CSASDQGNTEAFF.

With regard to this clonotype: A single base separates this from a much larger clone, so it may be a read error. CDR3: CASSLSMYEQYF. The CDR3 coding sequence is TGTGCCAGCAGCTTAAGCATGTACGAGCAGTACTTC. The chain uses TRBV7-2 and TRBJ2-7; D gene ambiguous. Trimming pared 2 bases from V and 4 bases from J, leaving 6 bases between. CDR1 is SGHTA and CDR2 is FQGNSA in the germline V gene. CDR3 length equals 12 residues. Together with reference TRBV7-2 and TRBJ2-7, the CDR3 gives the full variable domain: GAGVSQSPSNKVTEKGKDVELRCDPISGHTALYWYRQSLGQGLEFLIYFQGNSAPDKSGLPSDRFSAERTGGSVSTLTIQRTQQEDSAVYLCASSLSMYEQYFGPGTRLTVT.